The table lists the clone carrying this T cell receptor (beta chain) with a few counts. CDR3 length: 14 residues. Per germline, CDR1 KGHDR and CDR2 SFDVKD. Trimming removed 5 bases at V and 5 bases at J, with 13 bases between. All enrollees were about 18 to 100 years old and from approximately 24 US areas. Cohort placement rested on clinical history that participants reported themselves. These data come from a study of blood T cell repertoires in COVID-19. Turning to the study itself: Sample material is recorded as cDNA or gDNA derived from T cells, B-cell-depleted T cells, or PBMCs.

Authors' methods: Reference gene primer amplification gave estimated nucleated cell counts. The assay was immunoSEQ multiplex PCR, and TCRdb's table has in-frame clones only and misses some. The DNA was the basis for D and trimming; V, J and clone size are from that table. Among 330,000 or so clones listed, 88% were seen once. This chain joins TRBV24-1 and TRBJ2-3; D remains ambiguous. The material sequenced was PBMCs or T cells enriched from blood (not recorded which). This receptor was obtained from a man aged 25-45 years who had recovered from COVID-19. The CDR3 protein is CATSGGSTIDTQYF. The CDR3 nucleotides are TGTGCCACCAGTGGCGGCAGCACCATAGATACGCAGTATTTT.